The rows below give T cell receptor beta chains drawn from one sample of a study of blood T cells in healthy people across ages. TCRdb independently ran MiXCR on the 5' RACE reads; one entry per CDR3 protein. The sample has about 1.7 million distinct CDR3 sequences, about 28% seen once. What was sequenced was blood. These receptors were obtained from a woman aged 25 to 39 in good health. The CDR3 runs from the conserved cysteine through the conserved F or W. Fields, in order: J gene, V gene, D gene, clone size, CDR3 protein, CDR3 DNA. The D gene is left open where the match is weak. A row's size may be missing; if present it is once, few, many or a size class.

J: TRBJ1-1; V: TRBV12-5; D: NA; size: NA; CDR3: CASIGGAEAFF; DNA: TGTGCTAGTATAGGGGGAGCTGAAGCTTTCTTT
J: TRBJ2-1; V: TRBV7-6; D: TRBD2; size: NA; CDR3: CASSLEAGGNNEQFF; DNA: TGTGCCAGCAGCCTCGAGGCGGGGGGTAATAATGAGCAGTTCTTC
J: TRBJ2-1; V: TRBV14; D: TRBD1; size: NA; CDR3: CASRGDRGPNEQFF; DNA: TGTGCCAGCAGAGGGGACAGGGGGCCCAATGAGCAGTTCTTC
J: TRBJ2-1; V: TRBV7-9; D: NA; size: few; CDR3: CASIVDNEQFF; DNA: TGTGCCAGCATCGTTGACAATGAGCAGTTCTTC
J: TRBJ2-1; V: TRBV20-1; D: TRBD2; size: NA; CDR3: CSAASGVEQFF; DNA: TGCAGTGCTGCAAGCGGGGTCGAGCAGTTCTTC
J: TRBJ2-1; V: TRBV20-1; D: TRBD2; size: many; CDR3: CPRGREGVAEQFF; DNA: TGCCCCCGCGGGAGGGAAGGGGTGGCTGAGCAGTTCTTC
J: TRBJ2-7; V: TRBV10-3; D: TRBD1; size: few; CDR3: CAISESLTGTYEQYF; DNA: TGTGCCATCAGTGAGTCGCTGACAGGGACCTACGAGCAGTACTTC
J: TRBJ1-6; V: TRBV7-9; D: TRBD1; size: many; CDR3: CASSLTGDNSPLHF; DNA: TGTGCCAGCAGCTTGACAGGGGATAATTCACCCCTCCACTTT
J: TRBJ2-7; V: TRBV20-1; D: NA; size: many; CDR3: CSAPDGGDEQYF; DNA: TGCAGTGCTCCTGACGGTGGGGACGAGCAGTACTTC
J: TRBJ2-1; V: TRBV20-1; D: TRBD2; size: few; CDR3: CSAMGLAGGYSYNEQFF; DNA: TGCAGTGCTATGGGCCTAGCGGGGGGGTACTCCTACAATGAGCAGTTCTTC
J: TRBJ2-7; V: TRBV2; D: NA; size: NA; CDR3: CASRELHEQYF; DNA: TGTGCCAGCAGGGAATTGCACGAGCAGTACTTC
J: TRBJ1-5; V: TRBV6-2/TRBV6-3; D: NA; size: NA; CDR3: CASTRSGRGNQPQHF; DNA: TGTGCCAGCACTAGATCCGGAAGGGGCAATCAGCCCCAGCATTTT
J: TRBJ2-7; V: TRBV5-1; D: TRBD1; size: many; CDR3: CASSSTWDSVTPYEQYF; DNA: TGCGCCAGCAGCTCTACTTGGGACAGTGTTACCCCCTACGAGCAGTACTTC
J: TRBJ1-2; V: TRBV7-9; D: TRBD1; size: NA; CDR3: CASSLQTGGLNYGYTF; DNA: TGTGCCAGCAGCCTCCAAACAGGGGGCTTAAACTATGGCTACACCTTC
J: TRBJ1-2; V: TRBV10-3; D: TRBD1; size: many; CDR3: CAINRPGQGKGYTF; DNA: TGTGCCATCAACCGACCGGGACAGGGTAAAGGCTACACCTTC
J: TRBJ2-3; V: TRBV15; D: NA; size: NA; CDR3: CATSTGQSDTQYF; DNA: TGTGCCACCAGCACAGGACAGTCAGATACGCAGTATTTT
J: TRBJ2-7; V: TRBV27; D: TRBD2; size: few; CDR3: CASSSLAGGRIEQYF; DNA: TGTGCCAGCAGTTCTTTGGCGGGGGGGCGTATCGAGCAGTACTTC
J: TRBJ1-1; V: TRBV28; D: TRBD1; size: few; CDR3: CASIEPYRGTVTEAFF; DNA: TGTGCCAGCATCGAACCCTACAGGGGGACGGTGACTGAAGCTTTCTTT
J: TRBJ1-1; V: TRBV29-1; D: NA; size: NA; CDR3: CSSGGHSNTEAFF; DNA: TGCAGCAGTGGGGGGCATAGCAACACTGAAGCTTTCTTT
J: TRBJ2-7; V: TRBV27; D: NA; size: NA; CDR3: CASWDGYEQYF; DNA: TGTGCCAGTTGGGACGGGTACGAGCAGTACTTC
J: TRBJ1-5; V: TRBV12-3/TRBV12-4; D: NA; size: NA; CDR3: CASSGAGQPQHF; DNA: TGTGCCAGCAGTGGGGCTGGGCAGCCCCAGCATTTT
J: TRBJ1-5; V: TRBV12-3/TRBV12-4; D: TRBD1; size: NA; CDR3: CATSLGQAQPQHF; DNA: TGTGCCACTAGCCTCGGACAGGCTCAGCCCCAGCATTTT
J: TRBJ2-1; V: TRBV12-5; D: TRBD2; size: few; CDR3: CASGQRRGSSEQFF; DNA: TGTGCTAGTGGTCAGCGGCGGGGGTCGAGTGAGCAGTTCTTC
J: TRBJ2-4; V: TRBV12-3/TRBV12-4; D: TRBD2; size: many; CDR3: CASSSTVLAGGLNIQYF; DNA: TGTGCCAGCAGTTCTACCGTACTAGCGGGAGGCTTAAACATTCAGTACTTC
J: TRBJ2-7; V: TRBV13; D: NA; size: few; CDR3: CASSFGKKYEQYF; DNA: TGTGCCAGCAGCTTTGGGAAAAAGTACGAGCAGTACTTC
J: TRBJ2-1; V: TRBV30; D: TRBD2; size: few; CDR3: CAWSGTRGGGEQFF; DNA: TGTGCCTGGAGTGGCACAAGGGGCGGGGGTGAGCAGTTCTTC
J: TRBJ2-2; V: TRBV6-1; D: NA; size: NA; CDR3: CASKGLNTGELFF; DNA: TGTGCCAGCAAAGGGCTCAACACCGGGGAGCTGTTTTTT
J: TRBJ2-5; V: TRBV15; D: NA; size: NA; CDR3: CATSVRGGLLSTQYF; DNA: TGTGCCACCAGCGTACGGGGCGGCCTCTTAAGTACCCAGTACTTC
J: TRBJ2-7; V: TRBV27; D: TRBD1; size: NA; CDR3: CASSSNQGANTYEQYF; DNA: TGTGCCAGCAGTTCGAACCAGGGGGCTAACACCTACGAGCAGTACTTC
J: TRBJ1-1; V: TRBV2; D: TRBD1; size: few; CDR3: CASRDRDRNTEAFF; DNA: TGTGCCAGCAGAGACCGGGACAGAAACACTGAAGCTTTCTTT
J: TRBJ2-7; V: TRBV7-2; D: NA; size: once; CDR3: CVSRTEYEQYF; DNA: TGTGTCAGCAGGACCGAATACGAGCAGTACTTC
J: TRBJ2-3; V: TRBV28; D: NA; size: NA; CDR3: CASSQSDDVAQYF; DNA: TGTGCCAGTAGTCAGTCCGATGACGTGGCGCAGTATTTT